This TCR beta chain was sequenced in a study of cytomegalovirus exposure and HLA in healthy donors. Study-level points and caveats: Cytomegalovirus-associated TCR beta chains were listed, numbering some 180.

A note on this clone: Its antigen is undetermined.

13 Jbeta primers and 60 Vbeta primers were used for the PCR. Repertoires were generated with immunoSEQ multiplex PCR, while TCRdb's copy carries only in-frame clones and drops some. The sample has roughly 200,000 clones; less than 90% are singletons. The CDR3 totals 15 residues. The ends lost 6 bases at V and 5 bases at J; junction bases unmatched: 10. The germline CDR1 and CDR2 sequences are MNHEY and SVGAGI. This rearrangement joins TRBV6-5 to TRBJ1-5; 7 nucleotides align to TRBD1. The TCR comes from a man in his fifties or sixties in good health and CMV-seronegative. The sequenced sample consisted of PBMCs. CDR3: CASRDRDSKDQPQHF. The CDR3 nucleotides read TGTGCCAGCAGAGACCGGGACAGCAAAGATCAGCCCCAGCATTTT.